This T cell receptor beta chain was recovered during a study of CD8+ T cells in alopecia areata. Overall study results and limits: Resident alphabeta T-cell populations of normal skin are likewise subject to sequencing in scalp samples. Mouse data revealed clearer TCR sharing than patient data did, a gap possibly tied to HLA.

The CDR3 has 15 residues. Germline-derived CDR1 and CDR2 are LNHDA and SQIVND (reference sequence). V lost 2 bases to trimming and J lost 5 bases, with 15 bases between them. After isolation, RNA underwent reverse transcription to generate cDNA as the sequencing template. The data were produced by immunoSEQ multiplex PCR, yet TCRdb's version contains in-frame clones alone and is incomplete. Here the sample spans approximately 13,000 clones, 50% to 60% being singletons. Remarks on this clone: Its antigen is unidentified.

In a group of several patients, CD4+ cells were sorted into CD25+CD127- cells. Material: CD4+ Tregs sorted from blood. This TCR was recovered from a human donor with alopecia areata. The rearrangement joins TRBV19 to TRBJ1-1, with a possible D match to TRBD1 (5 bases). In DNA, the CDR3 is TGTGCCAGTAGTATAAACGAGGGACTCGAAACTGAAGCTTTCTTT. It yields the protein CASSINEGLETEAFF.